Following are 22 T cell receptor beta chains from one sample sequenced in a study of cytomegalovirus exposure and HLA in healthy donors (dated by TCRdb to between 2016 and 2019). The library came from the immunoSEQ multiplex PCR assay. A mixture of 60 forward primers for TCR Vbeta segments and 13 reverse primers for TCR Jbeta segments was used in the multiplex PCR. TCRdb provides this immuneACCESS table in a form limited to in-frame rearrangements. Some clones are lacking; in checked studies, under half of them reflect an unresolved V gene, and why the rest are absent is not known. Present in this sample are 100,000 to 130,000 clones, approximately 80% of which were seen just once. The ten largest clones add up to 4.2% of the sample. The sample consisted of PBMCs. Receptors were obtained from a male donor in good health and CMV-seronegative.

V is TRBV2 and J is TRBJ1-5, with TRBD1 identical over 7 bases. The length of the CDR3 is 14 residues. Germline trimming cut 6 bases from V and 3 bases from J; bases unmatched to any gene: 5. The germline V gene has CDR1 SNHLY and CDR2 FYNNEI. The CDR3 bases are TGTGCCAGCAGCGGGACAGCGATCAATCAGCCCCAGCATTTT. Its protein is CASSGTAINQPQHF. The full variable domain, in which reference TRBV2 and TRBJ1-5 provide the parts outside the CDR3, is EPEVTQTPSHQVTQMGQEVILRCVPISNHLYFYWYRQILGQKVEFLVSFYNNEISEKSEIFDDQFSVERPDGSNFTLKIRSTKLEDSAMYFCASSGTAINQPQHFGDGTRLSIL.

This clone was seen once. The chain carries TRBV7-9 and TRBJ2-5; possible D gene TRBD1, 6 bases. CDR1 and CDR2 from the germline V gene are SEHNR and FQNEAQ (reference sequence). This CDR3 has 16 amino acids. Trimming cost V 6 bases and J 5 bases, with 22 bases left between them. The CDR3 is CASRPGTRDGTETQYF. Here the CDR3 DNA reads TGTGCCAGCAGACCCGGGACAAGGGATGGAACGGAGACCCAGTACTTC.

The chain combines TRBV10-1 with TRBJ1-5; D gene unclear. This CDR3 is built from 14 residues. Germline assignment: CDR1 WNHNN and CDR2 SYGVQD (reference sequence). V was pared by 3 bases and J by 1 base, with 7 bases between. DNA for the CDR3: TGCGCCAGCAGTGACGGGTCCAGCAATCAGCCCCAGCATTTT. Translated, it gives CASSDGSSNQPQHF.

V and J are TRBV28 and TRBJ2-5; 10 nucleotides match TRBD2. The CDR3 consists of 15 residues. Germline CDR1 MDHEN, CDR2 SYDVKM. V shed 7 bases and J 5 bases; nucleotides not matched to a gene: 10. CDR3 amino acids: CASTYVAGGGETQYF. The DNA for the CDR3 is TGTGCCAGCACGTATGTAGCGGGAGGCGGGGAGACCCAGTACTTC.

V usage is TRBV7-9 and J usage is TRBJ1-5; D not certain. Germline CDR1 SEHNR, CDR2 FQNEAQ (reference sequence). This CDR3 has 16 amino acids. Trimming removed 1 base from V and 0 bases from J, with 10 bases in between. CDR3 in amino acids: CASSLGRGSSNQPQHF. The CDR3 coding sequence is TGTGCCAGCAGCTTAGGCCGTGGCAGTAGCAATCAGCCCCAGCATTTT. Full variable domain (remainder filled in from reference TRBV7-9 and TRBJ1-5): DTGVSQNPRHKITKRGQNVTFRCDPISEHNRLYWYRQTLGQGPEFLTYFQNEAQLEKSRLLSDRFSAERPKGSFSTLEIQRTEQGDSAMYLCASSLGRGSSNQPQHFGDGTRLSIL.

The chain has TRBV25-1 and TRBJ2-2, with D possibly being TRBD1 (5 bases). Trimming stripped 4 bases from V and 5 bases from J, with 8 bases between. The CDR3 covers 13 residues. Germline CDR1 and CDR2: MGHDK and SYGVNS. In nucleotides, the CDR3 is TGTGCCAGCAGTGCTCGACAGACCGGGGAGCTGTTTTTT. This sequence encodes CASSARQTGELFF.

This clone was found once. The rearrangement uses TRBV19 and TRBJ1-5; no clear D. Germline loops: CDR1 LNHDA, CDR2 SQIVND (reference sequence). The V gene lost 1 base and the J gene lost 1 base, with 11 bases spanning the gap. The CDR3 length is 16 residues. CDR3 nucleotide sequence: TGTGCCAGTAGTATAGGGGTCGGCGGGAGCAATCAGCCCCAGCATTTT. It is translated as CASSIGVGGSNQPQHF.

CDR3 coding DNA: TGTGCCAGCAGTTCGACAGGATCCGAGCAGTACTTC. This gives the protein CASSSTGSEQYF. J is TRBJ2-7 and V is TRBV6-5, with a weak D call TRBD1 (6 bases). V lost 4 bases to trimming and J lost 6 bases, with 10 bases between them. The germline V gene encodes CDR1 MNHEY and CDR2 SVGAGI. The CDR3 sequence is 12 residues long.

The chain links TRBV7-6 to TRBJ2-5, with unresolved D. The germline CDR1 and CDR2 sequences are SGHVS and FNYEAQ. The CDR3 totals 11 residues. Trimming took off 7 bases at V and 3 bases at J, with 6 bases between the two ends. The CDR3 nucleotides read TGTGCCAGCACCCAGGAAGAGACCCAGTACTTC. Translating gives CASTQEETQYF.

This clone has only one observation. V usage is TRBV5-1 and J usage is TRBJ2-3, with 9 bases that match TRBD2. Germline V gene lookup returns CDR1 SGHRS and CDR2 YFSETQ. The CDR3 is 15 residues long. The trim removed 4 bases at V and 5 bases at J, leaving 8 bases unmatched. CDR3 amino acids: CASSPLGREGDTQYF. CDR3 nucleotides: TGCGCCAGCAGCCCCCTGGGGCGGGAGGGAGATACGCAGTATTTT.

This chain joins TRBV19 and TRBJ2-4; no reliable D call. The V and J ends lost 4 bases and 4 bases respectively, with 8 bases between them. The germline V gene encodes CDR1 LNHDA and CDR2 SQIVND (reference sequence). The CDR3 contains 13 residues. The CDR3 is CASSTQSKNIQYF. CDR3 DNA: TGTGCCAGTAGTACCCAGTCGAAAAACATTCAGTACTTC.

The chain combines TRBV27 with TRBJ1-2; tentative D call: TRBD1 (5 bases). CDR1 is MNHEY and CDR2 is SMNVEV in the germline V gene (reference sequence). This CDR3 spans 14 amino acids. Trimming took 2 bases from V and 0 from J, leaving 7 bases between them. CDR3 DNA: TGTGCCAGCAGTTTAAAAGGGGCTAACTATGGCTACACCTTC. Encoded protein: CASSLKGANYGYTF.

In DNA, the CDR3 is TGTGCCAGCAGTCCGGACAGGGGGCGCGAAAAACTGTTTTTT. As protein: CASSPDRGREKLFF. The chain employs TRBV2 and TRBJ1-4, with 11 nucleotides matching TRBD1. The CDR3 runs to 14 residues. The J segment lost 8 bases and the V segment lost 5 bases, leaving 4 bases of the junction unmatched. The V gene's germline CDR1 is SNHLY and CDR2 FYNNEI. The full variable domain, completed using reference TRBV2 and TRBJ1-4, is EPEVTQTPSHQVTQMGQEVILRCVPISNHLYFYWYRQILGQKVEFLVSFYNNEISEKSEIFDDQFSVERPDGSNFTLKIRSTKLEDSAMYFCASSPDRGREKLFFGSGTQLSVL.

This clone was detected only a few times. V and J are TRBV19 and TRBJ1-5; weak D call: TRBD1 (5 bases). The V end was cut by 3 bases, the J end by 9 bases, with 12 bases between. The CDR3 runs to 13 residues. Germline V CDR1 and CDR2: LNHDA, SQIVND (reference sequence). DNA of the CDR3: TGTGCCAGTAGTATTGGGGGGGGGAGGCCCCAGCATTTT. Its translation: CASSIGGGRPQHF.

CDR3 DNA sequence: TGTGCCAGCAGCTCCCAGAGGGCACTAGCGGTAACCTACGAGCAGTACTTC. It is translated as CASSSQRALAVTYEQYF. The V and J genes are TRBV7-8 and TRBJ2-7; 8 bases align to TRBD2. J lost 2 bases, V lost 4 bases, and 13 bases had no gene match. Germline CDR1 reads SGHVS; CDR2 reads FQNEAQ. CDR3 length: 17 residues.

DNA for the CDR3: TGCGCCAGCAGTCCCGGGGTCAACACCGGGGAGCTGTTTTTT. It is translated as CASSPGVNTGELFF. The chain recombines TRBV10-1 with TRBJ2-2; tentative D call: TRBD2 (5 bases). The CDR3 consists of 14 residues. Germline CDR1 and CDR2: WNHNN and SYGVQD (reference sequence). Between the trimmed V and J ends, which lost 5 bases and 2 bases, there was a span of 9 bases.

V gene TRBV30 combines with J gene TRBJ2-7, with 7 bases lining up with TRBD2. This CDR3 region has 16 residues. The junction had 8 bases not matched to a gene; V was cut back by 0 bases and J by 0 bases. Per the germline V gene, CDR1 is GTSNPN and CDR2 is SVGIG (reference sequence). CDR3 residues: CAWSVRLAKPSYEQYF. The CDR3 DNA is TGTGCCTGGAGTGTCCGACTAGCAAAGCCCTCCTACGAGCAGTACTTC. Combining the CDR3 with reference TRBV30 and TRBJ2-7 gives the whole variable domain SQTIHQWPATLVQPVGSPLSLECTVEGTSNPNLYWYRQAAGRGLQLLFYSVGIGQISSEVPQNLSASRPQDRQFILSSKKLLLSDSGFYLCAWSVRLAKPSYEQYFGPGTRLTVT.

The DNA of the CDR3 is TGTGCCAGCAGTTACTCTGGCGGGAGGGGAGAGACCCAGTACTTC. Residues: CASSYSGGRGETQYF. The rearrangement uses TRBV6-5 and TRBJ2-5, with 9 bases that match TRBD2. The CDR3 consists of 15 residues. V was pared by 0 bases and J by 4 bases, with 3 bases of the junction left unmatched. Germline V gene sequence: CDR1 MNHEY, CDR2 SVGAGI.

This rearrangement joins TRBV9 to TRBJ2-3, with D uncertain. This CDR3 comprises 15 residues. Germline CDR1 reads SGDLS; CDR2 reads YYNGEE. V lost 0 bases and J lost 1, with 9 bases in between. CDR3 in DNA: TGTGCCAGCAGCGTAGCGAACATGGGCACAGATACGCAGTATTTT. Protein sequence: CASSVANMGTDTQYF.

This clone was found a few times. The rearrangement joins TRBV5-1 to TRBJ1-5, with D uncertain. The CDR3 is made up of 13 amino acids. The germline CDR1 and CDR2 sequences are SGHRS and YFSETQ. Trimming shortened V by 4 bases and J by 7 bases, and 12 bases separated the two germline ends. CDR3 sequence reads: CASSQWTGQPQHF. The CDR3 region has the DNA TGCGCCAGCAGCCAGTGGACGGGGCAGCCCCAGCATTTT.

V gene TRBV6-1 combines with J gene TRBJ2-3; 7 nucleotides match TRBD2. The germline gives CDR1 MNHNS, CDR2 SASEGT. Germline trimming cut 2 bases from V and 1 base from J; bases unmatched to any gene: 6. The CDR3 covers 16 residues. The CDR3 reads CASSEFAGDGTDTQYF. The CDR3 nucleotides are TGTGCCAGCAGTGAATTCGCGGGAGATGGCACAGATACGCAGTATTTT.

V is TRBV28 and J is TRBJ1-4; 11 bases align to TRBD1. The germline CDR1 and CDR2 sequences are MDHEN and SYDVKM. This CDR3 region has 15 residues. Trimming took 3 bases from V and 7 from J; bases not matched to a gene: 4. The CDR3 DNA sequence: TGTGCCAGCAGTTTGGCCGGGACAGGGGGTGAAAAACTGTTTTTT. Its translation: CASSLAGTGGEKLFF. Supplemented by reference TRBV28 and TRBJ1-4, the full variable domain reads DVKVTQSSRYLVKRTGEKVFLECVQDMDHENMFWYRQDPGLGLRLIYFSYDVKMKEKGDIPEGYSVSREKKERFSLILESASTNQTSMYLCASSLAGTGGEKLFFGSGTQLSVL.